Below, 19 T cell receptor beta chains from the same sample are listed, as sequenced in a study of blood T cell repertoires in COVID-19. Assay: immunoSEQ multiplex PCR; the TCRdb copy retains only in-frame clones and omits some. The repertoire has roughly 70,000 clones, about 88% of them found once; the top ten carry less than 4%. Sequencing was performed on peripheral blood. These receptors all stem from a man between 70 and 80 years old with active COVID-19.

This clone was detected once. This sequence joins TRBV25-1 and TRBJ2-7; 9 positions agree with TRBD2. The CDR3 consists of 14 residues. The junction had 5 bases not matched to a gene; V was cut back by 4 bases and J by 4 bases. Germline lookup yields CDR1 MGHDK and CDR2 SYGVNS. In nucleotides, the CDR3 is TGTGCCAGCAGTGCCCCTAGCGGGATTTACGAGCAGTACTTC. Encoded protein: CASSAPSGIYEQYF.

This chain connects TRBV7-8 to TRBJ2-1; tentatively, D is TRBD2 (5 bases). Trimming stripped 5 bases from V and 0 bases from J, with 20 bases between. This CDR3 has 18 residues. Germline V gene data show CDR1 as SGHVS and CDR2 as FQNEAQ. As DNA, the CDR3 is TGTGCCAGCAGCAATCCGAGGGCCCAGGCAAGCTCCTACAATGAGCAGTTCTTC. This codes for CASSNPRAQASSYNEQFF.

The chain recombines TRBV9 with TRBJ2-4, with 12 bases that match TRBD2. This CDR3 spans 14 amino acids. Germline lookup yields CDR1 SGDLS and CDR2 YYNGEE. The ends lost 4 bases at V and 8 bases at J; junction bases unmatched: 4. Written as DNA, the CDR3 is TGTGCCAGCAGCCCGACTAGCGGGAGCGACATTCAGTACTTC. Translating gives CASSPTSGSDIQYF.

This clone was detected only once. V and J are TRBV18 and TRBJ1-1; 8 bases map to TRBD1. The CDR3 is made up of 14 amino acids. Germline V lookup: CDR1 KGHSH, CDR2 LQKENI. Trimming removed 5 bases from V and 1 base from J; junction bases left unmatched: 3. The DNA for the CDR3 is TGTGCCAGCTCAAGGGACAGGCCGAACACTGAAGCTTTCTTT. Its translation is CASSRDRPNTEAFF.

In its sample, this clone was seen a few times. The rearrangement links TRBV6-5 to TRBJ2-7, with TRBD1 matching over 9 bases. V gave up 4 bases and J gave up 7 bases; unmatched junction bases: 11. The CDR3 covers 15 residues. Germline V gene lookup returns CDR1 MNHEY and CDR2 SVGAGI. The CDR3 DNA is TGTGCCAGCAGTTGGGGACAGGGAGGGACGGAAGAGCAGTACTTC. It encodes CASSWGQGGTEEQYF.

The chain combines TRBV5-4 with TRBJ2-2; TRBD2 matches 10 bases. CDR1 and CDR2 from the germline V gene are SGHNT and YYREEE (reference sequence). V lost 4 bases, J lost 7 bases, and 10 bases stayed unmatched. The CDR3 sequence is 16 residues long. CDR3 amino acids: CASSTRAGGPGGELFF. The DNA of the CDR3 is TGTGCCAGCAGCACCCGAGCGGGAGGGCCTGGCGGGGAGCTGTTTTTT.

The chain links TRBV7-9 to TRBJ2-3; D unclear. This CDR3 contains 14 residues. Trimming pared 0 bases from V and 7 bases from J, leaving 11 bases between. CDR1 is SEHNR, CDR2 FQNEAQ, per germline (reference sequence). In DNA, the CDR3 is TGTGCCAGCAGCTTAGCGGGCCACCTCAATACGCAGTATTTT. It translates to CASSLAGHLNTQYF.

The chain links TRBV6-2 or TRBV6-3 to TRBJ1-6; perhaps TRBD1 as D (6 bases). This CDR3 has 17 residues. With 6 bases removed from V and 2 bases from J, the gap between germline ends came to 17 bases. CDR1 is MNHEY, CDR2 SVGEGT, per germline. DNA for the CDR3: TGTGCCAGCAGCTCCCCAGGGGCCGGAACCTATAATTCACCCCTCCACTTT. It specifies CASSSPGAGTYNSPLHF.

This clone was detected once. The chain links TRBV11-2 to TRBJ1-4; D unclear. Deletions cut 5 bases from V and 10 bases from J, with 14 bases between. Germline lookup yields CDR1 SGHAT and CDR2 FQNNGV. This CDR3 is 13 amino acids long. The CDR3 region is CASSPQPRGKLFF. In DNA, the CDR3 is TGTGCCAGCAGCCCCCAACCCCGGGGAAAACTGTTTTTT.

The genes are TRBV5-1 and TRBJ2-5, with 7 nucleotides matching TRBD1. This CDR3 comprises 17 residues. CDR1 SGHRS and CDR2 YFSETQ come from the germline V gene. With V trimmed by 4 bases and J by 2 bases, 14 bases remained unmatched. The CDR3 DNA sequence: TGCGCCAGCAGCCCGGGGACAGTTACCCCGGGACAAGAGACCCAGTACTTC. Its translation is CASSPGTVTPGQETQYF.

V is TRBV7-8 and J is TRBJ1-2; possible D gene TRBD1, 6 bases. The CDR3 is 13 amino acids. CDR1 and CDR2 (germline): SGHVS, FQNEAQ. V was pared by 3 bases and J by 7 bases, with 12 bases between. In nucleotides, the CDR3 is TGTGCCAGCAGCTTGGGGGCCCCCGGTGGCTACACCTTC. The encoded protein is CASSLGAPGGYTF.

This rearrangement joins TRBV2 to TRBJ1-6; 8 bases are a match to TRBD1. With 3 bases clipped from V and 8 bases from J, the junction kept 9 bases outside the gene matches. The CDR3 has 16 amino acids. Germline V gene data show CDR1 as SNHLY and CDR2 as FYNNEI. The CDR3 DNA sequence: TGTGCCAGCAGTGACGGGGTGACAGGGGCGGATTCACCCCTCCACTTT. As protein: CASSDGVTGADSPLHF.

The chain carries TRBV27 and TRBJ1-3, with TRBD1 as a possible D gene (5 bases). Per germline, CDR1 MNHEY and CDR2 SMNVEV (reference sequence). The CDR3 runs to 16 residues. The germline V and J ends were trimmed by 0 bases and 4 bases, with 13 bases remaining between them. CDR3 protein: CASSLSSGGLGNTIYF. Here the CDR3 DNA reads TGTGCCAGCAGTTTATCGTCGGGGGGTCTAGGAAACACCATATATTTT.

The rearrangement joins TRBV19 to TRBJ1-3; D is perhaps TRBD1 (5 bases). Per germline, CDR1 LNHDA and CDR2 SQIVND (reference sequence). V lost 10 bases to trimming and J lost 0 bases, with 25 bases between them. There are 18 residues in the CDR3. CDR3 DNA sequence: TGTGCCACCCAACCGGGGGGTGCGGCGGCGTACTCTGGAAACACCATATATTTT. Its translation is CATQPGGAAAYSGNTIYF.

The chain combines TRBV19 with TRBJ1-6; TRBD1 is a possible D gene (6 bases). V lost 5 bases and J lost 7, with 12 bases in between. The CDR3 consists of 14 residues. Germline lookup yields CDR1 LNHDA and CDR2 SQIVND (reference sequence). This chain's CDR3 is CASSARTDNSPLHF. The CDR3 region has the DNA TGTGCCAGTAGTGCGAGGACAGACAATTCACCCCTCCACTTT.

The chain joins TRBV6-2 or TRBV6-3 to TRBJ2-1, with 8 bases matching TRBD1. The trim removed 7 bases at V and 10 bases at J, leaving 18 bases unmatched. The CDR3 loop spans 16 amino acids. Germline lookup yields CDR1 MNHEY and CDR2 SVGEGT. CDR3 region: CASNPGQGRGQQEQFF. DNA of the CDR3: TGTGCCAGCAACCCCGGACAGGGCAGGGGACAACAAGAGCAGTTCTTC.

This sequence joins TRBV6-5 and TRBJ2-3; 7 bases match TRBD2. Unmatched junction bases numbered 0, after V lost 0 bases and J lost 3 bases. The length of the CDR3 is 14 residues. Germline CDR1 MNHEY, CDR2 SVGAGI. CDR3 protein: CASSYSGGTDTQYF. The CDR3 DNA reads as TGTGCCAGCAGTTACTCGGGGGGGACAGATACGCAGTATTTT.

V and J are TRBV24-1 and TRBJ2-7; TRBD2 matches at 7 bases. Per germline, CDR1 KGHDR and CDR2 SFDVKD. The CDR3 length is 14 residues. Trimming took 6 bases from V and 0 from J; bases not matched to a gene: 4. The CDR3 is CATSSPSGSYEQYF. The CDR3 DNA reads TGTGCCACCAGTTCGCCTAGCGGCTCCTACGAGCAGTACTTC.

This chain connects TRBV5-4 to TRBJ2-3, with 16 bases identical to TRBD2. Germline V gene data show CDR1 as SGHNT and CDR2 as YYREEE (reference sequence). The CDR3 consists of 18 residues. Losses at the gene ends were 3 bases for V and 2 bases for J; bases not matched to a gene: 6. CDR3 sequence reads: CASSSGTSGRGATDTQYF. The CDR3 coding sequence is TGTGCCAGCAGCTCCGGGACTAGCGGGAGGGGGGCCACAGATACGCAGTATTTT.